A selection of T cell receptor beta chains follows, all from one sample in a study of blood T cells in healthy people across ages. One entry per CDR3 protein results from TCRdb running MiXCR on the 5' RACE reads. Of about 1 million distinct CDR3 sequences in the sample, around 45% are singletons; the top ten hold about 20%. Sequenced material: blood. The receptors come from a woman aged 55 to 70 in good health. Each CDR3 is given with its conserved first and last residue. The order of the fields is J gene, V gene, clone size, D gene, CDR3 protein, CDR3 DNA. A D gene is named only where the DNA matches it firmly. The size of a clone is reported for some rows only, either as once, few or many, or as a class for expanded clones.

j_call: TRBJ2-1
v_call: TRBV12-3/TRBV12-4
clone_size: few
d_call: .
cdr3_aa: CASSRAVSSYNEQFF
cdr3_nt: TGTGCCAGCAGCCGGGCAGTCAGCTCCTACAATGAGCAGTTCTTC

j_call: TRBJ2-5
v_call: TRBV5-1
clone_size: .
d_call: .
cdr3_aa: CASSPPAGSETQYF
cdr3_nt: TGTGCCAGCAGCCCCCCGGCGGGAAGCGAGACCCAGTACTTC

j_call: TRBJ2-7
v_call: TRBV5-1
clone_size: .
d_call: .
cdr3_aa: CASSVASAYEQYF
cdr3_nt: TGCGCCAGCAGCGTGGCGTCAGCCTACGAGCAGTACTTC

j_call: TRBJ2-5
v_call: TRBV27
clone_size: few
d_call: .
cdr3_aa: CASSWREGGTQYF
cdr3_nt: TGTGCCAGCAGTTGGCGGGAAGGGGGGACCCAGTACTTC

j_call: TRBJ2-5
v_call: TRBV10-3
clone_size: .
d_call: .
cdr3_aa: CAISVQETQYF
cdr3_nt: TGTGCCATCAGCGTTCAAGAGACCCAGTACTTC

j_call: TRBJ2-1
v_call: TRBV15
clone_size: .
d_call: .
cdr3_aa: CATSRARDLGYNEQFF
cdr3_nt: TGTGCCACCAGCAGAGCTCGGGACTTGGGATACAATGAGCAGTTCTTC

j_call: TRBJ2-3
v_call: TRBV29-1
clone_size: .
d_call: TRBD2
cdr3_aa: CSVGHLLAGGSDTQYF
cdr3_nt: TGCAGCGTTGGCCACCTCCTAGCGGGGGGTTCAGATACGCAGTATTTT

j_call: TRBJ2-1
v_call: TRBV10-2
clone_size: .
d_call: .
cdr3_aa: CASSDGDNEQFF
cdr3_nt: TGCGCCAGCAGTGACGGCGACAATGAGCAGTTCTTC

j_call: TRBJ2-1
v_call: TRBV6-5
clone_size: .
d_call: TRBD1
cdr3_aa: CASSQRQGSYNEQFF
cdr3_nt: TGTGCCAGCAGCCAACGACAGGGGTCCTACAATGAGCAGTTCTTC

j_call: TRBJ2-3
v_call: TRBV18
clone_size: .
d_call: TRBD2
cdr3_aa: CASTTSGTARDMDTQYF
cdr3_nt: TGTGCCAGCACGACTAGCGGGACGGCCCGGGATATGGATACGCAGTATTTT

j_call: TRBJ1-1
v_call: TRBV18
clone_size: .
d_call: .
cdr3_aa: CASSPDRLNTEAFF
cdr3_nt: TGTGCCAGCAGCCCTGACAGGTTGAACACTGAAGCTTTCTTT

j_call: TRBJ2-3
v_call: TRBV9
clone_size: .
d_call: TRBD2
cdr3_aa: CASSVAGTSTRGDTQYF
cdr3_nt: TGTGCCAGCAGCGTAGCGGGGACTAGCACGAGGGGAGATACGCAGTATTTT

j_call: TRBJ2-1
v_call: TRBV27
clone_size: few
d_call: TRBD2
cdr3_aa: CASSLGVAGFYNEQFF
cdr3_nt: TGTGCCAGCAGTTTAGGCGTAGCGGGATTCTACAATGAGCAGTTCTTC

j_call: TRBJ2-1
v_call: TRBV28
clone_size: .
d_call: TRBD2
cdr3_aa: CASQSSGRYYNEQFF
cdr3_nt: TGTGCCAGCCAATCTAGCGGGAGGTACTACAATGAGCAGTTCTTC

j_call: TRBJ2-6
v_call: TRBV3-1
clone_size: .
d_call: .
cdr3_aa: CASSPSPEVGANVLTF
cdr3_nt: TGTGCCAGCAGCCCCTCCCCGGAGGTTGGGGCCAACGTCCTGACTTTC

j_call: TRBJ2-1
v_call: TRBV20-1
clone_size: few
d_call: TRBD1
cdr3_aa: CSARDRQGENEQFF
cdr3_nt: TGCAGTGCTAGAGATCGACAGGGCGAGAATGAGCAGTTCTTC

j_call: TRBJ2-1
v_call: TRBV5-1
clone_size: .
d_call: TRBD2
cdr3_aa: CASSFEAGGPKPEQFF
cdr3_nt: TGCGCCAGCAGCTTCGAAGCGGGAGGGCCGAAACCTGAGCAGTTCTTC

j_call: TRBJ2-1
v_call: TRBV29-1
clone_size: once
d_call: .
cdr3_aa: CSVATRTVTGEQFF
cdr3_nt: TGCAGCGTTGCAACTAGAACGGTGACGGGAGAGCAGTTCTTC

j_call: TRBJ2-7
v_call: TRBV29-1
clone_size: .
d_call: .
cdr3_aa: CSGGQRSHEQYF
cdr3_nt: TGCAGCGGGGGCCAGAGGAGCCATGAGCAGTACTTC

j_call: TRBJ1-5
v_call: TRBV6-2/TRBV6-3
clone_size: few
d_call: .
cdr3_aa: CASSPSSQPQHF
cdr3_nt: TGTGCCAGCAGTCCCTCCAGTCAGCCCCAGCATTTT

j_call: TRBJ2-1
v_call: TRBV10-3
clone_size: .
d_call: TRBD2
cdr3_aa: CAISASGGYNEQFF
cdr3_nt: TGTGCCATCAGTGCTAGCGGGGGTTACAATGAGCAGTTCTTC

j_call: TRBJ2-1
v_call: TRBV4-1
clone_size: .
d_call: .
cdr3_aa: CASSQRQLVDEQFF
cdr3_nt: TGCGCCAGCAGCCAAAGACAGTTGGTCGATGAGCAGTTCTTC

j_call: TRBJ1-4
v_call: TRBV14
clone_size: .
d_call: .
cdr3_aa: CASSQGVIREGELNEKLFF
cdr3_nt: TGTGCCAGCAGCCAAGGTGTTATTAGGGAGGGGGAGCTTAATGAAAAACTGTTTTTT

j_call: TRBJ2-3
v_call: TRBV14
clone_size: .
d_call: .
cdr3_aa: CASSQAPWMQYF
cdr3_nt: TGTGCCAGCAGCCAAGCCCCTTGGATGCAGTATTTT

j_call: TRBJ2-4
v_call: TRBV5-1
clone_size: .
d_call: .
cdr3_aa: CASTIEMTGRQYF
cdr3_nt: TGCGCCAGCACTATAGAAATGACTGGACGTCAGTACTTC

j_call: TRBJ2-5
v_call: TRBV9
clone_size: .
d_call: TRBD2
cdr3_aa: CASSVGSGNLRETQYF
cdr3_nt: TGTGCCAGCAGCGTAGGTAGCGGGAACTTGCGAGAGACCCAGTACTTC

j_call: TRBJ2-3
v_call: TRBV29-1
clone_size: many
d_call: TRBD2
cdr3_aa: CSVEGLAGIRSTDTQYF
cdr3_nt: TGCAGCGTTGAAGGACTAGCGGGTATTCGGAGCACAGATACGCAGTATTTT

j_call: TRBJ2-7
v_call: TRBV6-5
clone_size: many
d_call: .
cdr3_aa: CASSYSGGSYEQYF
cdr3_nt: TGTGCCAGCAGTTACTCGGGCGGCTCCTACGAGCAGTACTTC

j_call: TRBJ2-5
v_call: TRBV6-5
clone_size: .
d_call: .
cdr3_aa: CASSYGLGTLGEETQYF
cdr3_nt: TGTGCCAGCAGTTATGGGCTGGGGACTTTGGGGGAGGAGACCCAGTACTTC

j_call: TRBJ2-1
v_call: TRBV5-1
clone_size: .
d_call: TRBD2
cdr3_aa: CASSLGLSTSGEIHEQFF
cdr3_nt: TGCGCCAGCAGCTTAGGGCTATCGACTAGCGGGGAGATCCATGAGCAGTTCTTC

j_call: TRBJ1-3
v_call: TRBV27
clone_size: .
d_call: .
cdr3_aa: CASSLTGHSGNTIYF
cdr3_nt: TGTGCCAGCAGTTTAACAGGGCACTCTGGAAACACCATATATTTT

j_call: TRBJ2-7
v_call: TRBV7-2
clone_size: .
d_call: .
cdr3_aa: CASSLHLSYEQYF
cdr3_nt: TGTGCCAGCAGCCTTCACCTCTCCTACGAGCAGTACTTC

j_call: TRBJ2-7
v_call: TRBV6-6
clone_size: .
d_call: .
cdr3_aa: CASSWDGSQYEQYF
cdr3_nt: TGTGCCAGCAGTTGGGACGGGAGTCAGTACGAGCAGTACTTC

j_call: TRBJ1-4
v_call: TRBV21-1
clone_size: .
d_call: .
cdr3_aa: CASSKDGRVREKLFF
cdr3_nt: TGTGCCAGCAGCAAAGATGGCAGGGTGCGGGAAAAACTGTTTTTT

j_call: TRBJ2-7
v_call: TRBV11-2
clone_size: few
d_call: TRBD1
cdr3_aa: CASSLGGTGGRYEQYF
cdr3_nt: TGTGCCAGCAGCTTAGGCGGGACAGGGGGCAGGTACGAGCAGTACTTC

j_call: TRBJ2-5
v_call: TRBV20-1
clone_size: .
d_call: .
cdr3_aa: CSAFYRDGTQYF
cdr3_nt: TGCAGTGCTTTCTACAGGGATGGGACCCAGTACTTC

j_call: TRBJ1-2
v_call: TRBV25-1
clone_size: .
d_call: .
cdr3_aa: CASSKPVLGGGYTF
cdr3_nt: TGTGCCAGCAGTAAACCAGTACTCGGGGGTGGCTACACCTTC

j_call: TRBJ1-1
v_call: TRBV20-1
clone_size: .
d_call: .
cdr3_aa: CSAPLGGTEAFF
cdr3_nt: TGCAGTGCCCCATTAGGGGGCACTGAAGCTTTCTTT

j_call: TRBJ2-7
v_call: TRBV3-1
clone_size: .
d_call: .
cdr3_aa: CASSQEGWGTQAYEQYF
cdr3_nt: TGTGCCAGCAGCCAAGAGGGGTGGGGGACTCAAGCCTACGAGCAGTACTTC

j_call: TRBJ1-2
v_call: TRBV14
clone_size: few
d_call: .
cdr3_aa: CASSQGPGANYGYTF
cdr3_nt: TGTGCCAGCAGCCAAGGCCCAGGGGCTAACTATGGCTACACCTTC

j_call: TRBJ1-2
v_call: TRBV20-1
clone_size: .
d_call: TRBD1
cdr3_aa: CSARDTGGRGYTF
cdr3_nt: TGCAGTGCTAGAGATACAGGGGGTCGAGGCTACACCTTC